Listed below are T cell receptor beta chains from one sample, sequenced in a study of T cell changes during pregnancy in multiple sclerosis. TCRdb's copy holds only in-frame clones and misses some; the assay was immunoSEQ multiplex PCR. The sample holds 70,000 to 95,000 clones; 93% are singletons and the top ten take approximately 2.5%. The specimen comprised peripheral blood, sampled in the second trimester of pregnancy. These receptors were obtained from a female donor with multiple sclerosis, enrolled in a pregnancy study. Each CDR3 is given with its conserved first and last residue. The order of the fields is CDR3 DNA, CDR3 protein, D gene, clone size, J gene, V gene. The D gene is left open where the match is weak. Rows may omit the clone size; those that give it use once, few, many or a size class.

DNA: TGTGCCTGGAGTGTGGAGAGCGGGGGTTTTTACGAGCAGTACTTC
CDR3: CAWSVESGGFYEQYF
D: TRBD2
size: -
J: TRBJ2-7
V: TRBV30

DNA: TGTGCCAGCCTGGAGGACGGACAGGGGTCCGATGGGGAGCTGTTTTTT
CDR3: CASLEDGQGSDGELFF
D: TRBD1
size: -
J: TRBJ2-2
V: TRBV27

DNA: TGCGCCAGCAGCCAAGGTCCGACTAGCGCCAACAATGAGCAGTTCTTC
CDR3: CASSQGPTSANNEQFF
D: TRBD2
size: once
J: TRBJ2-1
V: TRBV4-1

DNA: TGTGCCAGCACCACAGGGGGAAGCACAGATACGCAGTATTTT
CDR3: CASTTGGSTDTQYF
D: -
size: -
J: TRBJ2-3
V: TRBV21-1

DNA: TGTGCCAGCAGCCTTGAGACTAGCTACAATGAGCAGTTCTTC
CDR3: CASSLETSYNEQFF
D: -
size: -
J: TRBJ2-1
V: TRBV5-6

DNA: TGCGCCAGCAGCCCTACGCCCGGGAACACTGGAAACACCATATATTTT
CDR3: CASSPTPGNTGNTIYF
D: -
size: -
J: TRBJ1-3
V: TRBV5-1

DNA: TGTGCCAGTAGTGCCCGAACAAGGGGATGGGATGAGCAGTTCTTC
CDR3: CASSARTRGWDEQFF
D: -
size: -
J: TRBJ2-1
V: TRBV19

DNA: TGTGCCAGCAGGGGATATCAGCAGGGGTGGGAATCACCCCTCCACTTT
CDR3: CASRGYQQGWESPLHF
D: -
size: few
J: TRBJ1-6
V: TRBV27

DNA: TGCGCCAGCAGTGACTTGTCTAGCAGAGAGACCCAGTACTTC
CDR3: CASSDLSSRETQYF
D: -
size: -
J: TRBJ2-5
V: TRBV10-1

DNA: TGCGCCAGCAGCCAAGCCCGTGGTATGTGGGAGAGGGCCTACGAGCAGTACTTC
CDR3: CASSQARGMWERAYEQYF
D: -
size: -
J: TRBJ2-7
V: TRBV4-1

DNA: TGTGCCAGCAGTTACTATGGAGGGAACACTGAAGCTTTCTTT
CDR3: CASSYYGGNTEAFF
D: -
size: -
J: TRBJ1-1
V: TRBV6-5

DNA: TGTGCCAGCAGCCAGGCGGGACCCTCAAGAGGTGGAAACACCATATATTTT
CDR3: CASSQAGPSRGGNTIYF
D: -
size: -
J: TRBJ1-3
V: TRBV14

DNA: TGTGCCAGCAGCCCAATCACAGATAACTATGGCTACACCTTC
CDR3: CASSPITDNYGYTF
D: -
size: once
J: TRBJ1-2
V: TRBV9

DNA: TGCGCCACGAGCCGCGGGACAGGCACTCACAATGAGCAGTTCTTC
CDR3: CATSRGTGTHNEQFF
D: TRBD1
size: -
J: TRBJ2-1
V: TRBV10-2

DNA: TGTGCCAGCACCGATTCTGTCCAGAGGCCCGAGCAGTACTTC
CDR3: CASTDSVQRPEQYF
D: -
size: -
J: TRBJ2-7
V: TRBV13

DNA: TGTGCCAGCAGTGAAGCTCCCCCGAATTCACCCCTCCACTTT
CDR3: CASSEAPPNSPLHF
D: -
size: -
J: TRBJ1-6
V: TRBV6-1

DNA: TGTGCCACTAACATCAGGGATTCACCCCTCCACTTT
CDR3: CATNIRDSPLHF
D: -
size: -
J: TRBJ1-6
V: TRBV19

DNA: TGTGCCAGCAGTCCGGGGACAGGCTCCTACTACGAGCAGTACTTC
CDR3: CASSPGTGSYYEQYF
D: TRBD1
size: -
J: TRBJ2-7
V: TRBV6-5

DNA: TGTGCCAGTAGGGCGGACTATGAAGCTTTCTTT
CDR3: CASRADYEAFF
D: -
size: -
J: TRBJ1-1
V: TRBV19

DNA: TGTGCCAGCAGCGACCAGACAAACTCTGGAAACACCATATATTTT
CDR3: CASSDQTNSGNTIYF
D: -
size: -
J: TRBJ1-3
V: TRBV5-4

DNA: TGCGCCAGCAGTTCGGGCTCTGGGGCCAACGTCCTGACTTTC
CDR3: CASSSGSGANVLTF
D: -
size: -
J: TRBJ2-6
V: TRBV5-1

DNA: TGCGCCAGCAGCCGGGGGGAGACCGGGGAGCTGTTTTTT
CDR3: CASSRGETGELFF
D: TRBD2
size: -
J: TRBJ2-2
V: TRBV5-1

DNA: TGTGCCAGCAGCTTAGAGCCACTAGCGGGGGGGGGTAATGAGCAGTTCTTC
CDR3: CASSLEPLAGGGNEQFF
D: TRBD2
size: -
J: TRBJ2-1
V: TRBV7-6

DNA: TGTGCCAGCAGCTTACGGTGGGTGACAGGCTATAGCAATCAGCCCCAGCATTTT
CDR3: CASSLRWVTGYSNQPQHF
D: -
size: few
J: TRBJ1-5
V: TRBV27

DNA: TGTGCCAGCAGCTACATCTCCTCGACAGGCGGCGGGGAGCTGTTTTTT
CDR3: CASSYISSTGGGELFF
D: -
size: -
J: TRBJ2-2
V: TRBV11-3

DNA: TGCGCCAGCAGTCGACAGGGAATATCTTACAATGAGCAGTTCTTC
CDR3: CASSRQGISYNEQFF
D: TRBD1
size: -
J: TRBJ2-1
V: TRBV5-1